A single sample gave rise to the 20 T cell receptor beta chains below, sequenced in a study of blood T cell repertoires in COVID-19. Produced via immunoSEQ multiplex PCR; TCRdb's table is partial and in-frame only. The sample has around 100,000 clones, around nine tenths seen once. Sequencing input: peripheral blood. Receptors were obtained from a middle-aged man in a cohort sampled during active COVID-19.

This chain uses TRBV28 with TRBJ1-3; 9 nucleotides match TRBD1. There are 14 residues in the CDR3. V trimming: 10 bases; J trimming: 7 bases; junction bases outside the gene matches: 11. Germline V gives CDR1 MDHEN, CDR2 SYDVKM. In DNA form, the CDR3 reads TGTGCCACCCGAGCCGGGACAGGGAGGAACACCATATATTTT. It yields the protein CATRAGTGRNTIYF.

This clone has only one observation. The V call is TRBV20-1, the J call TRBJ1-5, with D perhaps TRBD1 (6 bases). The CDR3 is 14 amino acids. Germline V CDR1 and CDR2: DFQATT, SNEGSKA (reference sequence). V lost 3 bases and J 2 bases, leaving 11 bases between the germline ends. CDR3 amino acids: CSASVSGGNQPQHF. DNA for the CDR3: TGCAGTGCTAGTGTATCAGGGGGCAATCAGCCCCAGCATTTT.

This clone was observed a handful of times. This chain links TRBV7-9 with TRBJ2-7; D unclear. The CDR3 covers 11 residues. Germline V gene sequence: CDR1 SEHNR, CDR2 FQNEAQ (reference sequence). The V end lost 5 bases, the J end lost 3 bases, and 5 bases lay between the germline ends. The CDR3 region has the DNA TGTGCCAGCAGCACCTACTACGAGCAGTACTTC. Its protein product is CASSTYYEQYF.

This clone occurred a few times. The chain links TRBV27 to TRBJ2-3; weak D call: TRBD1 (7 bases). V was clipped by 3 bases and J by 5 bases, with 15 bases between them. The CDR3 loop spans 15 amino acids. Germline V gene data show CDR1 as MNHEY and CDR2 as SMNVEV (reference sequence). The CDR3 nucleotides are TGTGCCAGCAGTTTTGGGGCAGGGGGGCGAGATACGCAGTATTTT. Translated, it gives CASSFGAGGRDTQYF.

The chain joins TRBV11-3 to TRBJ2-3; 11 nucleotides match TRBD1. Germline lookup yields CDR1 SGHNT and CDR2 YENEEA. The CDR3 extends over 17 amino acids. V trimming: 3 bases; J trimming: 4 bases; junction bases outside the gene matches: 9. In DNA, the CDR3 is TGTGCCAGCAGCTTGCCCTGGACAGGGGGCGCGGCAGATACGCAGTATTTT. Protein sequence: CASSLPWTGGAADTQYF.

This rearrangement joins TRBV4-2 to TRBJ2-5; D perhaps matches TRBD1 (6 bases). Trimming left V 1 base short and J 4 bases short, with 22 bases between. The CDR3 extends over 18 amino acids. Germline-derived CDR1 and CDR2 are LGHNA and YNFKEQ. The CDR3 nucleotides read TGTGCCAGCAGCCAAGGGTCCGCTATTAAGGGGGACGGAGAGACCCAGTACTTC. Its protein product is CASSQGSAIKGDGETQYF.

The chain recombines TRBV2 with TRBJ2-2, with D perhaps TRBD2 (6 bases). Trimming took 0 bases from V and 5 from J, leaving 13 bases between them. In germline, CDR1 is SNHLY, CDR2 FYNNEI. CDR3 length: 16 amino acids. CDR3 sequence reads: CASSEALPSVTGELFF. For the CDR3, the DNA is TGTGCCAGCAGTGAAGCGCTTCCTAGCGTTACCGGGGAGCTGTTTTTT.

The chain couples TRBV28 to TRBJ1-2; D unclear. CDR3 length equals 12 residues. Germline values: CDR1 MDHEN, CDR2 SYDVKM. Trimming shortened V by 8 bases and J by 2 bases, and 9 bases separated the two germline ends. CDR3 bases: TGTGCCAGCGTAGCGGGAAACTATGGCTACACCTTC. This codes for CASVAGNYGYTF.

This clone was seen a handful of times. This chain uses TRBV18 with TRBJ1-1; weak D call: TRBD1 (6 bases). V was trimmed by 7 bases and J by 0 bases, leaving 12 bases between them. The CDR3 has 14 amino acids. The V gene's germline CDR1 is KGHSH and CDR2 LQKENI. The CDR3 region is CASFPGGVNTEAFF. In DNA form, the CDR3 reads TGTGCCAGCTTCCCGGGGGGCGTGAACACTGAAGCTTTCTTT.

The rearrangement uses TRBV5-1 and TRBJ2-3, with 15 positions matching TRBD2. V shed 3 bases, J shed 8 bases, and the junction held 7 bases outside the gene matches. Germline CDR1 and CDR2: SGHRS and YFSETQ. CDR3 length equals 16 residues. This CDR3 reads CASSSGLAGGGSTQYF. DNA of the CDR3: TGCGCCAGCAGCTCGGGACTAGCGGGGGGCGGTAGTACGCAGTATTTT.

This chain joins TRBV5-4 and TRBJ1-1; TRBD1 is a possible D gene (5 bases). The CDR3 has 14 residues. V was clipped by 4 bases and J by 0 bases, with 10 bases between them. Per germline, CDR1 SGHNT and CDR2 YYREEE (reference sequence). CDR3 protein: CASSPGGLNTEAFF. The CDR3 DNA is TGTGCCAGCAGCCCGGGGGGACTGAACACTGAAGCTTTCTTT.

The sample holds one count of this clone. The V and J genes are TRBV27 and TRBJ2-5; weak D call: TRBD2 (5 bases). This CDR3 region has 13 residues. CDR1 and CDR2 (germline): MNHEY, SMNVEV (reference sequence). V was clipped by 4 bases and J by 5 bases, with 11 bases between them. Here the CDR3 DNA reads TGTGCCAGCAGTTGGACTGCCGATGAGACCCAGTACTTC. Translated, it gives CASSWTADETQYF.

The V gene is TRBV3-1 (or the pseudogene TRBV3-2), the J gene TRBJ2-1; D remains unclear. Germline assignment: CDR1 LGHDT and CDR2 YNNKEL (reference sequence). The V and J ends lost 0 bases and 4 bases respectively, with 13 bases between them. This CDR3 spans 16 amino acids. As DNA, the CDR3 is TGTGCCAGCAGCCAAGATCACCGGGTCGGGTACAATGAGCAGTTCTTC. Its protein is CASSQDHRVGYNEQFF.

The genes are TRBV6-5 and TRBJ2-7; 7 bases match TRBD1. The germline gives CDR1 MNHEY, CDR2 SVGAGI. This CDR3 spans 13 amino acids. The V segment lost 6 bases and the J segment 3 bases; nucleotides outside the gene matches: 5. This chain's CDR3 is CASSLRTGYEQYF. The CDR3 DNA reads TGTGCCAGCAGCCTCCGGACAGGCTACGAGCAGTACTTC.

V gene TRBV24-1 combines with J gene TRBJ2-2, with 15 bases identical to TRBD2. Germline CDR1 and CDR2: KGHDR and SFDVKD. J was trimmed by 4 bases and V by 3 bases; bases with no gene match: 8. The CDR3 loop spans 19 amino acids. The CDR3 here is CATSDTGLAGGISTGELFF. The CDR3, as DNA: TGTGCCACCAGTGATACGGGACTAGCGGGGGGAATCAGCACCGGGGAGCTGTTTTTT.

The V gene is TRBV5-8, the J gene TRBJ1-5, with 8 bases matching TRBD1. With V trimmed by 0 bases and J by 5 bases, 4 bases remained unmatched. The CDR3 runs 15 residues. Germline V CDR1 and CDR2: SGHTS, YDEGEE. The chain's CDR3 is CASSLAPTGDQPQHF. The CDR3 DNA reads as TGTGCCAGCAGCTTGGCCCCGACAGGGGATCAGCCCCAGCATTTT.

V and J are TRBV5-1 and TRBJ2-5, with TRBD1 as a possible D gene (5 bases). Trimming cost V 1 base and J 1 base, with 14 bases left between them. Germline CDR1 SGHRS, CDR2 YFSETQ. CDR3 size: 16 residues. CDR3 in DNA: TGCGCCAGCAGCTTGTGGCAGGGAAAAGCCCAAGAGACCCAGTACTTC. Translating it yields CASSLWQGKAQETQYF.

This clone was counted once. The rearrangement links TRBV7-2 to TRBJ1-1; 11 nucleotides line up with TRBD1. From germline, CDR1 is SGHTA and CDR2 FQGNSA. Trimming took 5 bases from V and 5 from J; bases not matched to a gene: 4. The CDR3 spans 14 residues. CDR3 protein: CASSPDRGRTEAFF. The CDR3 nucleotides read TGTGCCAGCAGCCCGGACAGGGGGCGGACTGAAGCTTTCTTT.

V is TRBV9 and J is TRBJ2-2, with 9 bases aligning to TRBD1. From germline, CDR1 is SGDLS and CDR2 YYNGEE. V lost 3 bases and J lost 0; bases outside the gene matches: 9. This CDR3 comprises 18 residues. CDR3 nucleotides: TGTGCCAGCAGCGACTCGACAGGGGGTTTTTCGAACACCGGGGAGCTGTTTTTT. It is translated as CASSDSTGGFSNTGELFF.

The rearrangement joins TRBV14 to TRBJ1-2, with a tentative D call TRBD1 (6 bases). Germline V lookup: CDR1 SGHDN, CDR2 FVKESK. Trimming left V 6 bases short and J 6 bases short, with 14 bases between. The CDR3 runs 13 residues. CDR3 sequence: CASSLQGFDGYTF. In nucleotides, the CDR3 is TGTGCCAGCAGTCTACAGGGTTTTGATGGCTACACCTTC.